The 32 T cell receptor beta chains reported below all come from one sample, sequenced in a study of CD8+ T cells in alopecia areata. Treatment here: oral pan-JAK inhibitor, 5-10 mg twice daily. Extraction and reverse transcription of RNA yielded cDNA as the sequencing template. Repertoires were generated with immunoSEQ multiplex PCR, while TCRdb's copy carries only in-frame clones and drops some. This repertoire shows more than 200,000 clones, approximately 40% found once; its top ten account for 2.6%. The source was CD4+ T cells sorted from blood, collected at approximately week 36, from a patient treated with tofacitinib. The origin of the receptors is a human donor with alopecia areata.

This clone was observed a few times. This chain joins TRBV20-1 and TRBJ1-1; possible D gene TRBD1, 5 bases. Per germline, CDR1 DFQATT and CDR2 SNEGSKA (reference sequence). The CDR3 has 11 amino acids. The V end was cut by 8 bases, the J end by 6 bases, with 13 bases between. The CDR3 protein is CSSAGSAEAFF. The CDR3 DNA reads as TGCAGTTCCGCAGGGAGCGCTGAAGCTTTCTTT.

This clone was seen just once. CDR3 in DNA: TGTGCCAGCAAGGCGCGGACAGGCCCCCAAGAGACCCAGTACTTC. Translating gives CASKARTGPQETQYF. This sequence joins TRBV2 and TRBJ2-5, with 7 bases matching TRBD1. The CDR3 covers 15 residues. The V gene end was trimmed by 7 bases and the J gene end by 1 base; junction bases not matched to a gene: 9. Germline V CDR1 and CDR2: SNHLY, FYNNEI.

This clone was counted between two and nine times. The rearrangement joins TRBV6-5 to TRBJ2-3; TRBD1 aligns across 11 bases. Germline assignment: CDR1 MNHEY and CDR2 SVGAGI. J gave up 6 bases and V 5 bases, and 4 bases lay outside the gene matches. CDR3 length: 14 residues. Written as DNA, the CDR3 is TGTGCCAGCAGTCGGACAGGGGGCAAGGATACGCAGTATTTT. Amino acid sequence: CASSRTGGKDTQYF.

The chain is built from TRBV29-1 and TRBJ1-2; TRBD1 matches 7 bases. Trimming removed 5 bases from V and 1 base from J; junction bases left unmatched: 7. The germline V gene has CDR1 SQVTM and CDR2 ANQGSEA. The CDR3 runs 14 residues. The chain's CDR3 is CSVQGQLSNYGYTF. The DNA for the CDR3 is TGCAGCGTTCAGGGACAGCTCAGTAACTATGGCTACACCTTC.

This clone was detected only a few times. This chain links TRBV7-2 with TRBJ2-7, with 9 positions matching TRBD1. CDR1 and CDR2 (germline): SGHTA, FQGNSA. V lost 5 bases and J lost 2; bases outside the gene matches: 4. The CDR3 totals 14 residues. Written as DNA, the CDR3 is TGTGCCAGCAGCCCGCGACAGGGGGCCTACGAGCAGTACTTC. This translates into CASSPRQGAYEQYF. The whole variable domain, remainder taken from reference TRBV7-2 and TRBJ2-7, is GAGVSQSPSNKVTEKGKDVELRCDPISGHTALYWYRQSLGQGLEFLIYFQGNSAPDKSGLPSDRFSAERTGGSVSTLTIQRTQQEDSAVYLCASSPRQGAYEQYFGPGTRLTVT.

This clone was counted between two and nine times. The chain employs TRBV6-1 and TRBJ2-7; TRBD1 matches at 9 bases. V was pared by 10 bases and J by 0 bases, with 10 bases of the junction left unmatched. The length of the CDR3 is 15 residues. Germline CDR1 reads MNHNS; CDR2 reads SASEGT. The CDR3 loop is CATRPGTGLSYEQYF. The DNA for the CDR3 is TGTGCCACCCGGCCCGGGACAGGGCTCTCCTACGAGCAGTACTTC.

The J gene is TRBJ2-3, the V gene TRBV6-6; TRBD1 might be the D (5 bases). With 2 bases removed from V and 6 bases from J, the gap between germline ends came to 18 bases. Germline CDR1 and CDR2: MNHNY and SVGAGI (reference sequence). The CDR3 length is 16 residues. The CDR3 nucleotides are TGTGCCAGCAGTTACGGGCAGGGTGGTTCTCGTGATACGCAGTATTTT. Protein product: CASSYGQGGSRDTQYF.

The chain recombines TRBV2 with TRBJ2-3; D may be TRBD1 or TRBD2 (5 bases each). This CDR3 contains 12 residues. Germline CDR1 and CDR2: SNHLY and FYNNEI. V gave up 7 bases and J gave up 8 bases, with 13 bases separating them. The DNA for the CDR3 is TGTGCCAGCACTATGACTGGGGGTACGCAGTATTTT. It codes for CASTMTGGTQYF.

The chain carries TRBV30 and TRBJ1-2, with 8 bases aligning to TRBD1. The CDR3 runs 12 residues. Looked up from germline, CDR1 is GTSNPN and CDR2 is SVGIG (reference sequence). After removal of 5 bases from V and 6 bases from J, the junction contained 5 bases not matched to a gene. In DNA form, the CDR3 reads TGTGCCTGGGTCGACAGGGGTAATGGCTACACCTTC. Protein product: CAWVDRGNGYTF.

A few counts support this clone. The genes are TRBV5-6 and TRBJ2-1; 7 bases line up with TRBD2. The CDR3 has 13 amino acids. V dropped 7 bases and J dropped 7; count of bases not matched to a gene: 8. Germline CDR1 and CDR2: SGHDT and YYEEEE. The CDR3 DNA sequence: TGTGCCAGCGGCCGGGTGGGAGGGAATGAGCAGTTCTTC. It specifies CASGRVGGNEQFF.

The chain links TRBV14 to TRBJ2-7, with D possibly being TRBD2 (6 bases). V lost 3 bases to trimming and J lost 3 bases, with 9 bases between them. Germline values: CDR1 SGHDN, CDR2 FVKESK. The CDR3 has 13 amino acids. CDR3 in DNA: TGTGCCAGCAGCCAGGAGGGGAACTACGAGCAGTACTTC. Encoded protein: CASSQEGNYEQYF.

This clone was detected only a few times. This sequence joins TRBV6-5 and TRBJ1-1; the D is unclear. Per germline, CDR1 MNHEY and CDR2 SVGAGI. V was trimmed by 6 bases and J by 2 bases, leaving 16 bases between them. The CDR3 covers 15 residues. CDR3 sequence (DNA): TGTGCCAGCAGCACCTTACGTGCAGGAAACACTGAAGCTTTCTTT. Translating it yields CASSTLRAGNTEAFF.

The CDR3 loop is CSVAPTSGRTDTQYF. The CDR3 DNA is TGCAGCGTTGCCCCGACTAGCGGGAGGACAGATACGCAGTATTTT. The chain recombines TRBV29-1 with TRBJ2-3, with 13 nucleotides matching TRBD2. Trimming cost V 4 bases and J 3 bases; bases outside gene matches: 4. This CDR3 spans 15 amino acids. Germline assignment: CDR1 SQVTM and CDR2 ANQGSEA.

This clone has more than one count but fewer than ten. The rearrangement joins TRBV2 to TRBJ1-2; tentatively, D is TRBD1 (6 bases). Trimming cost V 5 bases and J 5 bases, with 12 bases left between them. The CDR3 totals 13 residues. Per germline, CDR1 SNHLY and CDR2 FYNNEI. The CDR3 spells CASSTTGNYGYTF. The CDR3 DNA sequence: TGTGCCAGCAGTACGACAGGAAATTATGGCTACACCTTC.

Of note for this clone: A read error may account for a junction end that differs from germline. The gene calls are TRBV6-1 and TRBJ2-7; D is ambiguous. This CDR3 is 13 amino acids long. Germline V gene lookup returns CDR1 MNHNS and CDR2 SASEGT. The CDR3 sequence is CASSVSESAFRDF. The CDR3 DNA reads TGTGCCAGCAGTGTATCAGAGTCAGCATTTCGGGACTTC.

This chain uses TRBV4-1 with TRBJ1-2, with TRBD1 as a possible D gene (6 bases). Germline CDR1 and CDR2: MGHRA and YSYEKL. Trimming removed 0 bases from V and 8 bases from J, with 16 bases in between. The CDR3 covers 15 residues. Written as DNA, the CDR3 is TGCGCCAGCAGCCAAGAAGGGGGAGCCATGGTAGGCTACACCTTC. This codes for CASSQEGGAMVGYTF.

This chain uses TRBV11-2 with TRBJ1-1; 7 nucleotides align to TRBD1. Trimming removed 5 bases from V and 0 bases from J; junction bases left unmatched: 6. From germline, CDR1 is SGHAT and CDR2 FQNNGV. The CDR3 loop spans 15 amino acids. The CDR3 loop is CASSTEGAVNTEAFF. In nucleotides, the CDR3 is TGTGCCAGCAGCACCGAGGGGGCGGTGAACACTGAAGCTTTCTTT.

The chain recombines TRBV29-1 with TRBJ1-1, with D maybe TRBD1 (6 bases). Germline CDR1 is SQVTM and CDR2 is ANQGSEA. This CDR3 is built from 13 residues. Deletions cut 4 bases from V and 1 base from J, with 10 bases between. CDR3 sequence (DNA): TGCAGCGTTGCGCAGGGGAGGAACACTGAAGCTTTCTTT. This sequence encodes CSVAQGRNTEAFF.

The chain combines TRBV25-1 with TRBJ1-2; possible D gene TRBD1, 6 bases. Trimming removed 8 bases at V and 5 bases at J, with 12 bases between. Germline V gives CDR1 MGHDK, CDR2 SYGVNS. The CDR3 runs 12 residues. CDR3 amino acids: CASQRGGYGYTF. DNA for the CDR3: TGTGCCAGCCAAAGAGGGGGATATGGCTACACCTTC.

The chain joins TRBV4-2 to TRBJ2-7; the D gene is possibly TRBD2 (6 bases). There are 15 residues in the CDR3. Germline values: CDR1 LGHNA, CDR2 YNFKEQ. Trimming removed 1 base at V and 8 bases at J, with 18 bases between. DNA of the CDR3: TGTGCCAGCAGCCAAGCCGGGGACTCCCTTTCTCAGCAGTACTTC. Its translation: CASSQAGDSLSQQYF.

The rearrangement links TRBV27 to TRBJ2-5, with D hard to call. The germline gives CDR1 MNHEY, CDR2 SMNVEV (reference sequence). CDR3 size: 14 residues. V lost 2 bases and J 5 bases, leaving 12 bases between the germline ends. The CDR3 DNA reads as TGTGCCAGCAGTTTAAGAGGTTTCGGGGAGACCCAGTACTTC. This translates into CASSLRGFGETQYF.

CDR3 sequence (DNA): TGTGCCAGCAGCCGGGACAGGGCAACCGGGGAGCTGTTTTTT. Its protein product is CASSRDRATGELFF. The rearrangement uses TRBV7-2 and TRBJ2-2; 9 bases are a match to TRBD1. The length of the CDR3 is 14 residues. The trim removed 5 bases at V and 5 bases at J, leaving 3 bases unmatched. Germline V CDR1 and CDR2: SGHTA, FQGNSA. Combining the CDR3 with reference TRBV7-2 and TRBJ2-2 gives the whole variable domain GAGVSQSPSNKVTEKGKDVELRCDPISGHTALYWYRQSLGQGLEFLIYFQGNSAPDKSGLPSDRFSAERTGGSVSTLTIQRTQQEDSAVYLCASSRDRATGELFFGEGSRLTVL.

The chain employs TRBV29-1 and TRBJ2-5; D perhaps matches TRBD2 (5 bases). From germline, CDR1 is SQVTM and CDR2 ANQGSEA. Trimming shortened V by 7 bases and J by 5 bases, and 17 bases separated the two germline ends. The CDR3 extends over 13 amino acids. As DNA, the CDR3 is TGCAGCGCGGACTTGACAAGAGGCGAGACCCAGTACTTC. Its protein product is CSADLTRGETQYF.

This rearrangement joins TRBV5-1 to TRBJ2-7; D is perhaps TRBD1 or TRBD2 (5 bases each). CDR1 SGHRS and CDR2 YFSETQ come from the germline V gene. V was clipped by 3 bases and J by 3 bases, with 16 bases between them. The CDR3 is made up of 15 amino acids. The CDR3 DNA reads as TGCGCCAGCAGCTCCCTCTATGAGGGGAGCTACGAGCAGTACTTC. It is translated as CASSSLYEGSYEQYF.

CDR3 sequence: CASSVDIGAGSGNTIYF. In DNA form, the CDR3 reads TGTGCCAGCAGCGTAGATATAGGGGCCGGCTCTGGAAACACCATATATTTT. V and J are TRBV9 and TRBJ1-3; tentatively, D is TRBD1 (5 bases). V was trimmed by 0 bases and J by 0 bases, leaving 13 bases between them. CDR1 is SGDLS and CDR2 is YYNGEE in the germline V gene. The CDR3 has 17 residues.

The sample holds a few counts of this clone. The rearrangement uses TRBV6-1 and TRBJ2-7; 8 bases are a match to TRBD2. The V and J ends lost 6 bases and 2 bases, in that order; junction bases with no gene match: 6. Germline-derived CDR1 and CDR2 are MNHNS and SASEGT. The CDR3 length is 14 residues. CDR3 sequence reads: CASSLTSVTYEQYF. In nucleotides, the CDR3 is TGTGCCAGCAGCCTGACTAGCGTAACCTACGAGCAGTACTTC.

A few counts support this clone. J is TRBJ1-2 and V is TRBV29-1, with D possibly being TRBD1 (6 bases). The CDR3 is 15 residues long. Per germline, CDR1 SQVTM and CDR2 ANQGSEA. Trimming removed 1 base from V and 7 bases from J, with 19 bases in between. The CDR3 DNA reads TGCAGCGTTGAAGGATCCCAACCGGGGGCAGGTGGCTACACCTTC. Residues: CSVEGSQPGAGGYTF.

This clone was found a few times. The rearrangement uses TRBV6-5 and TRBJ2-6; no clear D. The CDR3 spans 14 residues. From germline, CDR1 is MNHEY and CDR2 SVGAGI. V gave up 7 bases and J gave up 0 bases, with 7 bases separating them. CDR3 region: CASTQLSGANVLTF. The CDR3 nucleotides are TGTGCCAGCACGCAACTCTCTGGGGCCAACGTCCTGACTTTC.

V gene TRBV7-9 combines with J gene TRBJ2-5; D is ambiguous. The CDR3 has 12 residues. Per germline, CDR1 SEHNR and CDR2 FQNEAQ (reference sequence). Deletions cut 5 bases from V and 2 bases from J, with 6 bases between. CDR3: CASSQQQETQYF. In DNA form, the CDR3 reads TGTGCCAGCAGCCAACAGCAAGAGACCCAGTACTTC.

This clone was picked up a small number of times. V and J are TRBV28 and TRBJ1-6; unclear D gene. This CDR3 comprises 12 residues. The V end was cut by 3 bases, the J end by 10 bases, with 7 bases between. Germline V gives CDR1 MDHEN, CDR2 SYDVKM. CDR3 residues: CASSLANSPLHF. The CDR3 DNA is TGTGCCAGCAGTTTGGCTAACTCACCCCTCCACTTT.

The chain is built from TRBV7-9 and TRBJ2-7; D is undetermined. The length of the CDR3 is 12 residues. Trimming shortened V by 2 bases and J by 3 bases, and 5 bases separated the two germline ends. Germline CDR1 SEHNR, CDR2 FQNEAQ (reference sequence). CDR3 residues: CASSLMVYEQYF. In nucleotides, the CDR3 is TGTGCCAGCAGCTTAATGGTCTACGAGCAGTACTTC.

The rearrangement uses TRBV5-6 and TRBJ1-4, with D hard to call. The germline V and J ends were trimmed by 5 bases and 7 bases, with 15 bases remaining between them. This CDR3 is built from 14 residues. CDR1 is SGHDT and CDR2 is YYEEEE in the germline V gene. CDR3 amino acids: CASRENGSGEKLFF. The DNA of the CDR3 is TGTGCCAGCAGGGAAAACGGCTCCGGTGAAAAACTGTTTTTT.